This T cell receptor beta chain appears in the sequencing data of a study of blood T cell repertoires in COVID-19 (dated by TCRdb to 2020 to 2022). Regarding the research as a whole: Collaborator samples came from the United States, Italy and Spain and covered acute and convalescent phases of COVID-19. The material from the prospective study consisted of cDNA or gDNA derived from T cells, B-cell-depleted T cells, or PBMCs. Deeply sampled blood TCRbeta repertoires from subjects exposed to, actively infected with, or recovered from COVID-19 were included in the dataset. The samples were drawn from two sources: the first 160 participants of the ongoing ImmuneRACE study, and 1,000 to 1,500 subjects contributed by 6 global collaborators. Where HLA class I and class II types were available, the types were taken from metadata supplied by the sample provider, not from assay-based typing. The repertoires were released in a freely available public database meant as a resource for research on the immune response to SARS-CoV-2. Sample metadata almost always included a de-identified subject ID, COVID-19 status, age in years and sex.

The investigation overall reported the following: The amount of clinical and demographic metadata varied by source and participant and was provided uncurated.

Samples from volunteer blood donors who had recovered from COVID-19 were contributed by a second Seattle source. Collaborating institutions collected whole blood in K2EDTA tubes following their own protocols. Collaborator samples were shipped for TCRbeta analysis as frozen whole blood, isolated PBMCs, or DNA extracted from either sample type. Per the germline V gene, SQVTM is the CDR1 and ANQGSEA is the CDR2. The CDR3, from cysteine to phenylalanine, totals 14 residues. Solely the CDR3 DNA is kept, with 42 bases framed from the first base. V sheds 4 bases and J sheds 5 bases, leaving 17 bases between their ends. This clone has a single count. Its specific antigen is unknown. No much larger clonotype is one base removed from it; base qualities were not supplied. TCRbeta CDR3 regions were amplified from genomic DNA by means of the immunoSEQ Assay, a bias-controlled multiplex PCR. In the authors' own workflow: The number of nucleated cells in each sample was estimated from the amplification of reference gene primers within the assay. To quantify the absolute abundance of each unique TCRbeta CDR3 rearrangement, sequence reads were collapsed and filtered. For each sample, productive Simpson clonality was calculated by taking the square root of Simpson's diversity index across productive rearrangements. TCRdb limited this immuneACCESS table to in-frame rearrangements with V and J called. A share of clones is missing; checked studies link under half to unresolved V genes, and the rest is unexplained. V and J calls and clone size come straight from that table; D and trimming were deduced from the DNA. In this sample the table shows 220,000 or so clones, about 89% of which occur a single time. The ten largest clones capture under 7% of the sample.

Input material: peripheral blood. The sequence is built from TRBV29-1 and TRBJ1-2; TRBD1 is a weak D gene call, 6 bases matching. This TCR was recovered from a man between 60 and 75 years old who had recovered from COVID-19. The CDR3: CSVGSAGGRYGYTF. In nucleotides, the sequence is TGCAGCGTTGGATCCGCCGGGGGGCGTTATGGCTACACCTTC.